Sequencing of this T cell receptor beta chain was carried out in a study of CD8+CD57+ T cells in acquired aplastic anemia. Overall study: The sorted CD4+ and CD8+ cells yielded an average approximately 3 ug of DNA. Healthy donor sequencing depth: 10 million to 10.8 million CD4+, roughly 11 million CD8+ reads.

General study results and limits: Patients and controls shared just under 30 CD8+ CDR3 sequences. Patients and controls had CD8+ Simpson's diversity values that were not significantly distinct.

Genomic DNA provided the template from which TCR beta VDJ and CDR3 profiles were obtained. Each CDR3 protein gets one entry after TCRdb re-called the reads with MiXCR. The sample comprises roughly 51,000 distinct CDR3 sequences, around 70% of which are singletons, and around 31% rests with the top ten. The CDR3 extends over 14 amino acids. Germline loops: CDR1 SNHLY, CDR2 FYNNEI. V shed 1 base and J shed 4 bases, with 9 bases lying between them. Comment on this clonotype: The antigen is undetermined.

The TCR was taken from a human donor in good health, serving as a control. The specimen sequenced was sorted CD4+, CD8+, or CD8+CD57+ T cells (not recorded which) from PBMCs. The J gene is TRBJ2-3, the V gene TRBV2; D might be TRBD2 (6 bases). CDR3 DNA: TGTGCCAGCAGTGAAGGCGGGGTCCCAGATACGCAGTATTTT. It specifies CASSEGGVPDTQYF.